Here is one T cell receptor beta chain with its context. Its matching antigen is unknown. This sample was taken from a study of T cell responses to AZD1222 COVID-19 vaccine. Study results and limitations: Spike-specific TCR breadth and depth rose after two AZD1222 doses.

CDR1 and CDR2 (germline): LNHDA, SQIVND (reference sequence). This CDR3 has 14 amino acids. The trim removed 4 bases at V and 5 bases at J, leaving 6 bases unmatched. Libraries were prepared by immunoSEQ multiplex PCR; TCRdb keeps only in-frame clonotypes and omits some of them. The sample lists some 130,000 clones; roughly 85% were seen once. The sample in question was peripheral blood, obtained on day 0 of AZD1222 vaccination. The sequence derives from an adult in good health. J is TRBJ2-7 and V is TRBV19, with 9 bases identical to TRBD1. The CDR3 spells CASSTGQGSHEQYF. The CDR3 DNA is TGTGCCAGTAGTACGGGACAGGGAAGTCACGAGCAGTACTTC.